This TCR beta chain was observed in a study of blood T cells in healthy people across ages. Roughly 9.2 milliliters of peripheral blood were drawn from each donor into EDTA-treated tubes. The authors ran a second PCR of 7 to 11 cycles using a sample-barcoded 5' primer and a J-beta primer mix. MiXCR, run by TCRdb on the 5' RACE reads, gives a single entry per CDR3 protein. Of around 990,000 distinct CDR3 sequences in the sample, roughly two fifths were seen once. The CDR3 length is 16 residues. Germline CDR1 and CDR2: SGHRS and YFSETQ. Trimming stripped 0 bases from V and 2 bases from J, with 13 bases between.

The sample comprised blood. This chain connects TRBV5-1 to TRBJ2-3; D remains unclear. The source is a man between 18 and 35 years old in good health. The CDR3 DNA follows: TGCGCCAGCAGCTTGGGAGTACAAGCAGACACAGATACGCAGTATTTT. Translating it yields CASSLGVQADTDTQYF.